The entry below describes one T cell receptor (beta chain). These data come from a study of T cell responses to AZD1222 COVID-19 vaccine. Trimming removed 4 bases from V and 1 base from J, with 5 bases in between. Germline CDR1 reads SGHTA; CDR2 reads FQGTGA. CDR3 length equals 14 residues. The method was immunoSEQ multiplex PCR; TCRdb's version includes in-frame clones alone and lacks a portion of them. The sample has about 69,000 clones, roughly 85% seen once. Sequences were derived from peripheral blood, sampled 28 days after the second AZD1222 dose. The TCR sequence derives from an adult who received the AZD1222 COVID-19 vaccine. The rearrangement links TRBV7-3 to TRBJ2-6; no reliable D call. CDR3 loop: CASSSQSGANVLTF. CDR3 coding DNA: TGTGCCAGCAGCTCCCAATCTGGGGCCAACGTCCTGACTTTC.